This T cell receptor (beta chain) stems from a study of T-cell reconstitution after alpha-beta-depleted transplantation in children. Broader study findings: Day-60 TCRbeta diversity that was high in some patients was derived from surviving recipient T cells and thymic progenitors.

This CDR3 comprises 14 residues. CDR1 and CDR2 (germline): SEHNR, FQNEAQ (reference sequence). About this clonotype: Its antigen is unidentified. A junction end diverges from the germline sequence, so it may reflect a read error.

Using unique molecular identifiers, the investigators prepared the TCRbeta library. MiXCR, run by TCRdb on the PCR reads, gives a single entry per CDR3 protein. The table includes roughly 400,000 distinct CDR3 sequences, 43% detected once. Source: PBMCs, taken before TCRalphabeta/CD19-depleted stem cell transplant. V usage is TRBV7-9 and J usage is TRBJ1-1, with D unresolved. The clonotype was recovered from a girl aged 2-10 years with aplastic anemia, due to receive a stem cell transplant. The CDR3 loop reads CVSSYLTTNTEAFF. CDR3 DNA sequence: TGTGTCAGCAGCTATTTAACAACCAACACTGAAGCTTTCTTT.